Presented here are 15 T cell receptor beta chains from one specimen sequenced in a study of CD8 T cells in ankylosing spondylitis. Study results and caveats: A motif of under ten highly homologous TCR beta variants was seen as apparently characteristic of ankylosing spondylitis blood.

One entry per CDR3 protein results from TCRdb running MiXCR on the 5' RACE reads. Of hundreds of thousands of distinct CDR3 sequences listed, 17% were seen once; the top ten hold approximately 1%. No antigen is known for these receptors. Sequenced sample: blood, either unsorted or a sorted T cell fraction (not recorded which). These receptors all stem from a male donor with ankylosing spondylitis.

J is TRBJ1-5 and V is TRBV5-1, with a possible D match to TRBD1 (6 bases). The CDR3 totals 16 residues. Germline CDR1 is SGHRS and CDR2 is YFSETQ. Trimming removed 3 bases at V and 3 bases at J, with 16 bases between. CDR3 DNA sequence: TGCGCCAGCAGCTCAACAGGGAGGGGCGACAATCAGCCCCAGCATTTT. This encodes CASSSTGRGDNQPQHF.

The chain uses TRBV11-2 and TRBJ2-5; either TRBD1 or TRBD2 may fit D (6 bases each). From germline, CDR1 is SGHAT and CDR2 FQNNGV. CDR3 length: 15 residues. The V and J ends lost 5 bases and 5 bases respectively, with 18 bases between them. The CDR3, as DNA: TGTGCCAGCAGCCCGATGCCCTTAGGGGGGGAGACCCAGTACTTC. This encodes CASSPMPLGGETQYF.

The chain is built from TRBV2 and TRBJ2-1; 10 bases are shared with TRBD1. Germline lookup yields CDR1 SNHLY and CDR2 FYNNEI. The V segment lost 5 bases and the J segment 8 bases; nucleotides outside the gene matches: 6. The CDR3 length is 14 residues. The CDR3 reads CASSPGQGFDEQFF. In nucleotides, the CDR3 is TGTGCCAGCAGTCCGGGACAGGGGTTCGATGAGCAGTTCTTC.

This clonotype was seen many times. CDR3 amino acids: CASSPTGLYGYTF. CDR3 sequence (DNA): TGTGCCAGCAGTCCCACGGGACTCTATGGCTACACCTTC. The chain couples TRBV12-3 or TRBV12-4 to TRBJ1-2; a weak D match, TRBD1 (5 bases). This CDR3 contains 13 residues. Between the trimmed V and J ends, which lost 5 bases and 4 bases, there was a span of 11 bases.

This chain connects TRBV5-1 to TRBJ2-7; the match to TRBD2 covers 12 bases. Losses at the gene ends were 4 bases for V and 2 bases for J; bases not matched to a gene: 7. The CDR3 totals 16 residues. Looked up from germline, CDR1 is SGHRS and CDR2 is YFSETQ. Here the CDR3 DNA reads TGCGCCAGCAGCGAACCGACTAGCGGGAGCCCCTACGAGCAGTACTTC. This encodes CASSEPTSGSPYEQYF.

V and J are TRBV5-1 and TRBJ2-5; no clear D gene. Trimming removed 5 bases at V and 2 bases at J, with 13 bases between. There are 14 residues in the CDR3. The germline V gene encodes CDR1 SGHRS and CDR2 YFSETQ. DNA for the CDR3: TGCGCCAGCAGTCGTGACGCCCGGCAAGAGACCCAGTACTTC. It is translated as CASSRDARQETQYF.

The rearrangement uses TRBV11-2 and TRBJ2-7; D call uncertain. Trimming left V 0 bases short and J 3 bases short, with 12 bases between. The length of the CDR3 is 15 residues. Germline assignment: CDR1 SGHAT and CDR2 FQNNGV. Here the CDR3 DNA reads TGTGCCAGCAGCTTAGAAGGGCAAAGGAGCTACGAGCAGTACTTC. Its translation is CASSLEGQRSYEQYF.

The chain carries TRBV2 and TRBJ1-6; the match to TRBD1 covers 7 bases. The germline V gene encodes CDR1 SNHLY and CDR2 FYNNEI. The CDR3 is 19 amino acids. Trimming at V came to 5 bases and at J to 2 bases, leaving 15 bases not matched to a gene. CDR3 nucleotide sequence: TGTGCCAGCAGTAAGCAGATTCGGCAGGGGGGTCCCTATAATTCACCCCTCCACTTT. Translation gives CASSKQIRQGGPYNSPLHF.

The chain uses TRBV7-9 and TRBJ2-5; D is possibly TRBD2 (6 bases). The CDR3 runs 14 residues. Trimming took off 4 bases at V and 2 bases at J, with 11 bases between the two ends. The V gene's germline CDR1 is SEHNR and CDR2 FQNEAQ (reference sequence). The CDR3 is CASSWAGMQETQYF. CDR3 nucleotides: TGTGCCAGCAGCTGGGCGGGGATGCAAGAGACCCAGTACTTC.

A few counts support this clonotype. CDR3 coding DNA: TGTGCCACTGTATCCGGGACCGCCGGGTCCGAGCAGTACTTC. This sequence encodes CATVSGTAGSEQYF. The J gene is TRBJ2-7, the V gene TRBV10-3, with D perhaps matching TRBD1 or TRBD2 (5 bases each). Germline CDR1 ENHRY, CDR2 SYGVKD. The V end was cut by 10 bases, the J end by 6 bases, with 22 bases between. The CDR3 extends over 14 amino acids.

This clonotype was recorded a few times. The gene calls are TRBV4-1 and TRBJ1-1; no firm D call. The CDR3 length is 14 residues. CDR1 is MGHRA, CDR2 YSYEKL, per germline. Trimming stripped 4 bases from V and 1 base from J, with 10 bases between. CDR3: CASSLHGSNTEAFF. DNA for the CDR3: TGCGCCAGCAGCCTCCACGGTTCGAACACTGAAGCTTTCTTT.

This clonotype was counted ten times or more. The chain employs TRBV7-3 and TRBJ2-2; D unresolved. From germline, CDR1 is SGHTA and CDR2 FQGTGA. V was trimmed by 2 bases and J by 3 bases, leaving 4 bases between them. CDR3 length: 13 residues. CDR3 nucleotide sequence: TGTGCCAGCAGCTTACAGGACACCGGGGAGCTGTTTTTT. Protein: CASSLQDTGELFF.

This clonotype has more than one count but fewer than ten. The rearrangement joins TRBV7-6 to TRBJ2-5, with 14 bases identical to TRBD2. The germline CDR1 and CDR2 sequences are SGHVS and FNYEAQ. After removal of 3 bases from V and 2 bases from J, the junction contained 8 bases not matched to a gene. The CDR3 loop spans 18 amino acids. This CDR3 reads CASSLGLAGDLDQETQYF. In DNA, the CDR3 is TGTGCCAGCAGCTTGGGACTAGCGGGAGACCTAGATCAAGAGACCCAGTACTTC. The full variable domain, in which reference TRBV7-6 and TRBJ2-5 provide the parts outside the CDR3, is GAGVSQSPRYKVTKRGQDVALRCDPISGHVSLYWYRQALGQGPEFLTYFNYEAQQDKSGLPNDRFSAERPEGSISTLTIQRTEQRDSAMYRCASSLGLAGDLDQETQYFGPGTRLLVL.

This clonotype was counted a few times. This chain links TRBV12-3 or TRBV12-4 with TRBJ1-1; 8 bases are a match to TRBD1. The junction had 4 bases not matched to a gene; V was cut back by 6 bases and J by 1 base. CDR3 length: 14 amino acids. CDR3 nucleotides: TGTGCCAGCAGGGGACAGGCAAAGAACACTGAAGCTTTCTTT. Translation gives CASRGQAKNTEAFF.

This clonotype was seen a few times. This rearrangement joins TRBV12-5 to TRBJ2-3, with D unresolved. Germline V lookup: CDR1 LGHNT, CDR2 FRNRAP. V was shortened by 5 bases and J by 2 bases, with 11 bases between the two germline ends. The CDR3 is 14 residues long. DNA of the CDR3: TGTGCTAGTGGTCCCGACTTCGACACAGATACGCAGTATTTT. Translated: CASGPDFDTDTQYF.